The clone carrying this T cell receptor beta chain was detected only once. The data derive from a study of cytomegalovirus exposure and HLA in healthy donors. The PCR employed 60 Vbeta primers together with 13 Jbeta primers. TCRdb's table, derived via immunoSEQ multiplex PCR, lists solely in-frame clones and lacks some. The sample holds 140,000 to 150,000 clones, roughly 87% seen once. This TCR derives from a woman in her thirties or forties in good health and CMV-seronegative. The sample consisted of PBMCs.

This CDR3 reads CAWSRGEQYF. CDR3 DNA sequence: TGTGCCTGGAGTAGGGGCGAGCAGTACTTC. The V call is TRBV30, the J call TRBJ2-7, with D possibly matching TRBD1 (5 bases). Trimming cost V 2 bases and J 6 bases, with 5 bases left between them. The CDR3 has 10 amino acids. CDR1 is GTSNPN and CDR2 is SVGIG in the germline V gene (reference sequence). Looking up the rest from reference TRBV30 and TRBJ2-7 gives the full variable domain: SQTIHQWPATLVQPVGSPLSLECTVEGTSNPNLYWYRQAAGRGLQLLFYSVGIGQISSEVPQNLSASRPQDRQFILSSKKLLLSDSGFYLCAWSRGEQYFGPGTRLTVT.